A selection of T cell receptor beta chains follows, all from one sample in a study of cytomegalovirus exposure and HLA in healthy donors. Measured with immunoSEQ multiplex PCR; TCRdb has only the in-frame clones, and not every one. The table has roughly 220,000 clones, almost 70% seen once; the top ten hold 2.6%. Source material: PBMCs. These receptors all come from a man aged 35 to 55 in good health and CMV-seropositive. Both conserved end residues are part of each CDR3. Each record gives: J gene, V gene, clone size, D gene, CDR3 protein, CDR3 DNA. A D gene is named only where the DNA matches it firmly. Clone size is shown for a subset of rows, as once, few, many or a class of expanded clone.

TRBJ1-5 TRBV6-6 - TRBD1 CASSRTGDQPQHF TGTGCCAGCAGTCGGACAGGGGATCAGCCCCAGCATTTT
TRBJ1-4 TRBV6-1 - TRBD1 CASSEMTGTGGEKLFF TGTGCCAGCAGTGAAATGACGGGGACAGGAGGGGAAAAACTGTTTTTT
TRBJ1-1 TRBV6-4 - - CASSDTGRWVGSEAFF TGTGCCAGCAGTGACACAGGGCGATGGGTTGGAAGTGAAGCTTTCTTT
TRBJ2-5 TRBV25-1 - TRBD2 CASSQTSLGETQYF TGTGCCAGCTCCCAGACTAGCCTGGGAGAGACCCAGTACTTC
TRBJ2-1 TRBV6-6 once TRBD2 CASSPSGGAVNEQFF TGTGCCAGCAGCCCTAGCGGGGGGGCGGTCAATGAGCAGTTCTTC
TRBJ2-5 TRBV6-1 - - CASSDGRGRRWDETQYF TGTGCCAGCAGTGATGGGCGGGGGCGCCGGTGGGACGAGACCCAGTACTTC
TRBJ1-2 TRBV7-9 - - CSSSPGLTGYTF TGTTCCAGCAGCCCAGGACTTACTGGCTACACCTTC
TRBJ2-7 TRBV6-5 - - CASSESGRDGEQYF TGTGCCAGCAGTGAGTCGGGCCGGGATGGAGAGCAGTACTTC
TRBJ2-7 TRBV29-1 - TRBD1 CSVGQGEGYEQYF TGCAGCGTGGGACAGGGGGAGGGATACGAGCAGTACTTC
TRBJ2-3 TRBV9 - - CASSVGRRGDTQYF TGTGCCAGCAGCGTAGGGCGAAGGGGAGATACGCAGTATTTT
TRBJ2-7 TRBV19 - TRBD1 CASSIPTGTGSYEQYF TGTGCCAGTAGTATCCCGACGGGGACAGGCTCCTACGAGCAGTACTTC
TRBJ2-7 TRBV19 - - CATGGAEAEQYF TGTGCCACTGGTGGGGCTGAGGCCGAGCAGTACTTC
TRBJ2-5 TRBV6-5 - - CASSSPQGPLETQYF TGTGCCAGCAGTTCCCCGCAGGGGCCCCTAGAGACCCAGTACTTC
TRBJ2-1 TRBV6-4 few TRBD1 CASSEGQGGDEQFF TGTGCCAGCAGTGAAGGACAGGGGGGCGATGAGCAGTTCTTC
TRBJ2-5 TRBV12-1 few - CASSPRDSQETQYF TGTGCCAGCAGCCCCCGGGACAGCCAAGAGACCCAGTACTTC
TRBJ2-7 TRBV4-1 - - CASSLLPMVHGAYEQYF TGCGCCAGCAGCCTTTTACCAATGGTCCACGGAGCCTACGAGCAGTACTTC
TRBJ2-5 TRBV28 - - CASSLEAVEVETRYF TGTGCCAGCAGTTTAGAGGCCGTCGAGGTGGAGACCCGGTACTTC
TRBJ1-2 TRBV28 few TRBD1 CASSSGQGPWNGYTF TGTGCCAGCAGTTCCGGACAGGGCCCTTGGAATGGCTACACCTTC
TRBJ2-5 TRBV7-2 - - CASSLGASRETQYF TGTGCCAGCAGCTTAGGGGCTAGCAGGGAGACCCAGTACTTC
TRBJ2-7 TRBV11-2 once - CASSSDRKSGSYEQYF TGTGCCAGCAGCTCGGACCGTAAAAGCGGCTCCTACGAGCAGTACTTC
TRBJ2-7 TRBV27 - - CASSSTYEQYF TGTGCCAGCAGTTCTACCTACGAGCAGTACTTC
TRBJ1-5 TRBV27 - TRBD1 CASRPTGGGQPQHF TGTGCCAGCCGGCCGACAGGGGGGGGTCAGCCCCAGCATTTT
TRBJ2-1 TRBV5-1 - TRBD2 CASSLELAGGHNEQFF TGCGCCAGCAGCTTGGAGCTAGCGGGGGGTCACAATGAGCAGTTCTTC
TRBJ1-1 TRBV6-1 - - CASSTGRRDTEAFF TGTGCCAGCAGTACAGGGCGCAGGGACACTGAAGCTTTCTTT
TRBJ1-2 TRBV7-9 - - CASSPGEAVGGYTF TGTGCCAGCAGCCCCGGAGAGGCCGTCGGGGGCTACACCTTC
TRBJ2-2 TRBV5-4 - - CASSLGSALNTGELFF TGTGCCAGCAGCTTGGGCAGCGCGCTAAACACCGGGGAGCTGTTTTTT
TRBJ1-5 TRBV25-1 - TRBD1 CASSEYGTGARAQHF TGTGCCAGCAGTGAATACGGGACAGGGGCCCGGGCCCAGCATTTT
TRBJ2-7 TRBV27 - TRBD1 CASSRLGQGAAYEQYF TGTGCCAGCAGTCGCCTCGGACAGGGGGCGGCCTACGAGCAGTACTTC
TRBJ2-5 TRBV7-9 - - CASSLEGGGETQYF TGTGCCAGCAGCTTAGAAGGGGGGGGCGAGACCCAGTACTTC
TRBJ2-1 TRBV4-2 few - CASSQEIDTNEQFF TGTGCCAGCAGCCAAGAGATAGACACCAATGAGCAGTTCTTC
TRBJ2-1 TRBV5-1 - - CASSLLSSYNEQFF TGCGCCAGCAGCCTCTTATCTTCCTACAATGAGCAGTTCTTC
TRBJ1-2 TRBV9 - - CASSTSVGANYGYTF TGTGCCAGCAGCACGTCGGTAGGAGCTAACTATGGCTACACCTTC
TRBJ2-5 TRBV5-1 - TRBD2 CASSLASSGGQETQYF TGCGCCAGCAGCTTGGCCAGTAGCGGGGGCCAAGAGACCCAGTACTTC
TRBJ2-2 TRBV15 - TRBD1 CATSSTTGDRGATGELFF TGTGCCACCAGCAGTACTACAGGGGACCGAGGAGCCACCGGGGAGCTGTTTTTT
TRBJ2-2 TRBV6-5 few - CASQGLGTGELFF TGTGCCAGCCAGGGACTTGGCACCGGGGAGCTGTTTTTT
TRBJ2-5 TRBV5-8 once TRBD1 CASTLGTGKETQYF TGTGCCAGCACCCTTGGGACAGGGAAAGAGACCCAGTACTTC
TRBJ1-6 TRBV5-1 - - CASSLFGRGDSPLHF TGCGCCAGCAGCTTGTTCGGCAGGGGTGATTCACCCCTCCACTTT
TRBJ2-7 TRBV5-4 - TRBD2 CASSQVREWGLGYEQYF TGTGCCAGCAGCCAAGTTCGAGAGTGGGGACTAGGCTACGAGCAGTACTTC
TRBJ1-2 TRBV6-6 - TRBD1 CASRADRVVGYTF TGTGCCAGCAGAGCCGACAGGGTGGTCGGCTACACCTTC
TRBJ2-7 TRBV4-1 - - CASSQESGEQYF TGCGCCAGCAGCCAAGAGAGTGGTGAGCAGTACTTC
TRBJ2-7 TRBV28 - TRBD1 CASSPMTGGYEQYF TGTGCCAGCAGTCCGATGACAGGGGGGTACGAGCAGTACTTC
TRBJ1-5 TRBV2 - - CASKIQGNGNQPQHF TGTGCCAGTAAGATCCAGGGGAACGGCAATCAGCCCCAGCATTTT
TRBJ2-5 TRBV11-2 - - CASSKGGETQYF TGTGCCAGCAGTAAGGGGGGGGAGACCCAGTACTTC
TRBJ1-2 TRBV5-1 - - CASSLRETFNYGYTF TGCGCCAGCAGCTTGCGGGAGACCTTCAACTATGGCTACACCTTC
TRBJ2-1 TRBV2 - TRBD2 CASGLAGEGEQFF TGTGCCAGCGGACTAGCGGGGGAAGGTGAGCAGTTCTTC
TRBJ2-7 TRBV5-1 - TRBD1 CASSLGGQGYEQYF TGCGCCAGCAGCTTGGGAGGACAGGGTTACGAGCAGTACTTC
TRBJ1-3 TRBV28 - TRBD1 CASSSQGAYGNTIYF TGTGCCAGCAGTTCACAGGGGGCCTATGGAAACACCATATATTTT
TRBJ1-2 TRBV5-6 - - CASSSGGRGNYGYTF TGTGCCAGCAGTTCCGGGGGAAGGGGTAACTATGGCTACACCTTC
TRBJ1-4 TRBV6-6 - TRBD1 CASSLQGATNEKLFF TGTGCCAGCAGTCTACAGGGGGCCACTAATGAAAAACTGTTTTTT